A selection of T cell receptor beta chains follows, all from one sample in a study of T cells in lung cancer brain metastases. Profiling relied on immunoSEQ multiplex PCR, and the TCRdb table lists in-frame clones only, not all of them. The sample includes some 3,200 clones, about 89% of them seen just once. Sample: tumor tissue from the primary lung tumor. These receptors were collected from a man between 70 and 80 years old with non-small cell lung cancer. The conserved cysteine and the conserved F or W are not part of the CDR3 here. The order of the fields is V gene, J gene, CDR3 protein.

v_gene: TRBV9
j_gene: TRBJ1-6
CDR3aa: ASSTGTGDSPLH

v_gene: TRBV2
j_gene: TRBJ1-2
CDR3aa: ASRAGVGYGYT

v_gene: TRBV7-2
j_gene: TRBJ2-1
CDR3aa: ASSVLAGGLEQF

v_gene: TRBV19
j_gene: TRBJ2-1
CDR3aa: ASSPRTVIYNEQF

v_gene: TRBV7-9
j_gene: TRBJ2-5
CDR3aa: ASSLGIGGGKFLETQY

v_gene: TRBV5-1
j_gene: TRBJ2-7
CDR3aa: ASNQVTGGEQY

v_gene: TRBV18
j_gene: TRBJ1-4
CDR3aa: ASSPGSTNEKLF

v_gene: TRBV2
j_gene: TRBJ1-2
CDR3aa: ASSADDRAYYGYT

v_gene: TRBV12-5
j_gene: TRBJ1-6
CDR3aa: ASGLLTHSQGYNSPLH

v_gene: TRBV9
j_gene: TRBJ1-5
CDR3aa: ASSAGGGNQPQH

v_gene: TRBV28
j_gene: TRBJ1-1
CDR3aa: ASSRTGADSEAF

v_gene: TRBV5-5
j_gene: TRBJ2-3
CDR3aa: ASSFEGSTDTQY

v_gene: TRBV4-1
j_gene: TRBJ2-3
CDR3aa: ASSQGGGQY

v_gene: TRBV29-1
j_gene: TRBJ2-2
CDR3aa: SVSTGSFSGELF

v_gene: TRBV7-2
j_gene: TRBJ2-5
CDR3aa: ASSFQRLAGAYTQETQY

v_gene: TRBV18
j_gene: TRBJ2-6
CDR3aa: ASSLGQGVSGANVLT

v_gene: TRBV5-4
j_gene: TRBJ1-2
CDR3aa: ASSSDRDKGYT

v_gene: TRBV12-5
j_gene: TRBJ2-5
CDR3aa: ASGLGAGGRGETQY

v_gene: TRBV18
j_gene: TRBJ1-1
CDR3aa: ASSPRQGQDTEAF

v_gene: TRBV7-2
j_gene: TRBJ2-1
CDR3aa: ASSSGLAGGFEQF

v_gene: TRBV11-2
j_gene: TRBJ1-6
CDR3aa: ASSAYGENSPLH

v_gene: TRBV6-5
j_gene: TRBJ2-1
CDR3aa: ASSYSVYNEQF

v_gene: TRBV18
j_gene: TRBJ2-2
CDR3aa: ASSPRKRGNTGELF

v_gene: TRBV27
j_gene: TRBJ2-5
CDR3aa: ASSPWGSQETQY

v_gene: TRBV7-2
j_gene: TRBJ2-3
CDR3aa: ASNLGQDTQY

v_gene: TRBV9
j_gene: TRBJ2-2
CDR3aa: ASSVTPRQGLITGELF

v_gene: TRBV7-9
j_gene: TRBJ2-6
CDR3aa: ASSLGQGGNGANVLT

v_gene: TRBV10-2
j_gene: TRBJ1-1
CDR3aa: ASEGALNTEAF

v_gene: TRBV18
j_gene: TRBJ2-4
CDR3aa: ASSLALTSGSKNIQY

v_gene: TRBV2
j_gene: TRBJ2-1
CDR3aa: ASSEPYNEQF

v_gene: TRBV7-2
j_gene: TRBJ2-3
CDR3aa: ASSWVRRGTDTQY

v_gene: TRBV2
j_gene: TRBJ1-1
CDR3aa: ASRVGQNTEAF

v_gene: TRBV7-2
j_gene: TRBJ2-7
CDR3aa: ASSPPREWSYEQY

v_gene: TRBV19
j_gene: TRBJ1-2
CDR3aa: ASAGQGLYGYT

v_gene: TRBV6-5
j_gene: TRBJ2-7
CDR3aa: ASSPTTSGGYEQY

v_gene: TRBV6-6
j_gene: TRBJ2-7
CDR3aa: ASSYDHGTGAYEQY

v_gene: TRBV18
j_gene: TRBJ1-2
CDR3aa: ASSGTGGDGYT

v_gene: TRBV9
j_gene: TRBJ1-1
CDR3aa: ASSVDPGGNTEAF

v_gene: TRBV29-1
j_gene: TRBJ2-1
CDR3aa: SVDPYNEQF

v_gene: TRBV5-1
j_gene: TRBJ2-2
CDR3aa: ASSFLRAGGNTGELF

v_gene: TRBV19
j_gene: TRBJ2-1
CDR3aa: ASRRGSYNEQF

v_gene: TRBV6-1
j_gene: TRBJ1-6
CDR3aa: ASRLQTNSPLH

v_gene: TRBV10-3
j_gene: TRBJ1-3
CDR3aa: AISYGATGNGNTIY

v_gene: TRBV27
j_gene: TRBJ1-2
CDR3aa: ASSLGRDYGYT

v_gene: TRBV9
j_gene: TRBJ2-1
CDR3aa: ASSVRGGPRNEQF

v_gene: TRBV4-1
j_gene: TRBJ1-2
CDR3aa: ASSQSGRVVGNYGYT

v_gene: TRBV28
j_gene: TRBJ2-7
CDR3aa: ASRTGTFKGAEN

v_gene: TRBV27
j_gene: TRBJ2-7
CDR3aa: ASSFGGARGEQY

v_gene: TRBV7-6
j_gene: TRBJ1-1
CDR3aa: ASSLGPRVEAF

v_gene: TRBV13
j_gene: TRBJ1-2
CDR3aa: ASSLGGSLYGYT

v_gene: TRBV18
j_gene: TRBJ2-1
CDR3aa: ASSPPASGSHNEQF

v_gene: TRBV28
j_gene: TRBJ2-7
CDR3aa: ASRIDSSYEQY

v_gene: TRBV13
j_gene: TRBJ2-3
CDR3aa: ASSSQRDREVGTDTQY

v_gene: TRBV5-1
j_gene: TRBJ2-7
CDR3aa: ASSPSSYEQY